This T cell receptor beta chain originates from a study of T cell responses to AZD1222 COVID-19 vaccine. General study points: Receipt of two AZD1222 doses was followed by a rise in Spike-specific TCR breadth and depth. The span of vaccine-associated CD4 TCRs extended across spike, with dominance at 160-218 and 743-854. Donors were largely white British and mainly female; clonal diversity was possibly underestimated.

Here immunoSEQ multiplex PCR was the method, and the copy in TCRdb shows in-frame clones only, minus some. The table records about 160,000 clones, about nine tenths of them present only once. A remark on this clone: Its target is not known.

The germline gives CDR1 SGHAT, CDR2 FQNNGV. The CDR3 totals 13 residues. With 0 bases removed from V and 9 bases from J, the gap between germline ends came to 8 bases. This sample comprised peripheral blood, obtained on day 0 of AZD1222 vaccination. This rearrangement joins TRBV11-2 to TRBJ1-4; D is unresolved. The source is an adult in good health. CDR3 nucleotide sequence: TGTGCCAGCAGCTTAGATTTAAACCAAAAACTGTTTTTT. It encodes CASSLDLNQKLFF.